This T cell receptor beta chain appears in the sequencing data of a study of blood T cell repertoires in COVID-19. Across the whole study: T cells, B-cell-depleted T cells, or PBMCs provided the cDNA or gDNA that served as material.

Original handling: Amplification of reference gene primers provided the estimated nucleated cell counts. Libraries were prepared by immunoSEQ multiplex PCR; TCRdb keeps only in-frame clonotypes and omits some of them. V and J calls and clone size are those listed in that table; D and trimming were worked out from the DNA. The sample holds roughly 92,000 clones, around nine tenths seen once. The V and J ends lost 6 bases and 6 bases respectively, with 15 bases between them. There are 13 residues in the CDR3. Source material: peripheral blood. The TCR originated in a man in his fifties or sixties with acute or convalescent COVID-19. The chain joins TRBV12-3 or TRBV12-4 to TRBJ2-7; D possibly corresponds to TRBD1 (5 bases). The CDR3: CASSHLAGAEQYF. Here the CDR3 DNA reads TGTGCCAGCAGCCACCTTGCTGGGGCCGAGCAGTACTTC.